Sequencing of this T cell receptor beta chain was carried out in a study of T cells in women clearing cervical HPV infection. The overall study: HLA type stays a possible confounder, typing being limited.

TCRdb's copy holds only in-frame clones and misses some; the assay was immunoSEQ multiplex PCR. The listing records tens of thousands of clones. Turning to this clone: Sequencing ends 3 residues short of the CDR3 end; the germline J gene provides the rest.

Between the trimmed V and J ends, which lost 4 bases and 1 base, there was a span of 17 bases. The CDR3 spans 16 residues. Germline assignment: CDR1 SGHRS and CDR2 YFSETQ. The sequence derives from a woman aged 18-69 years with a cervical HPV16 infection that either progressed to CIN3+ or cleared (not recorded which). Sequenced: blood buffy coat. The gene calls are TRBV5-1 and TRBJ2-5; possibly TRBD2 for D (6 bases). The CDR3 region is CASSPRGAGTQETQYF. CDR3 DNA (partial): TGCGCCAGCAGCCCCCGGGGAGCGGGTACCCAAGAGACC.